The T cell receptor (beta chain) described here comes from a study of technical replicates of blood from a handful of donors. Germline V CDR1 and CDR2: WSHSY, SAAADI. The CDR3 extends over 12 amino acids. Trimming at V came to 11 bases and at J to 0 bases, leaving 3 bases not matched to a gene. Assay: immunoSEQ multiplex PCR; the TCRdb copy retains only in-frame clones and omits some. The sample holds tens of thousands of clones, over 90% seen once. Source material: T cells isolated from PBMCs. The V gene is TRBV10-2, the J gene TRBJ2-7; 8 nucleotides agree with TRBD2. This clonotype originated in a human donor in good health. The CDR3 bases are TGCGCCGCAGCGGGAGCCTCCTACGAGCAGTACTTC. It is translated as CAAAGASYEQYF.